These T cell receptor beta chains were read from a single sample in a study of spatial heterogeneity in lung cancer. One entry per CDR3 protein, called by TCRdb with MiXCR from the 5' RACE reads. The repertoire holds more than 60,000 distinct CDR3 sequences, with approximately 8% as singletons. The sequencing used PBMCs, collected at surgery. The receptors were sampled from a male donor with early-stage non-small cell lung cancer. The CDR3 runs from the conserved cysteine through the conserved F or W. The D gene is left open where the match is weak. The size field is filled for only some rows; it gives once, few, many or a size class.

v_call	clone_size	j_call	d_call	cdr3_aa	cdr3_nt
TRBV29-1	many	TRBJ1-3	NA	CSSLWGRGNTIYF	TGCAGCTCCCTGTGGGGGAGGGGAAACACCATATATTTT
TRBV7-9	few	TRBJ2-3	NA	CASSLGGASTDTQYF	TGTGCCAGCAGCTTAGGCGGGGCTAGCACAGATACGCAGTATTTT
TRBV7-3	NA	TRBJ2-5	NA	CASSLTGIEGETQYF	TGTGCCAGCAGCCTCACAGGAATTGAAGGAGAGACCCAGTACTTC
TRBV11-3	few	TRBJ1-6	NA	CASSYSRDSPLHF	TGTGCCAGCAGCTACTCCCGAGATTCACCCCTCCACTTT
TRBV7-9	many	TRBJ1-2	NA	CASSPPGQVPGYTF	TGTGCCAGCAGCCCCCCGGGTCAGGTTCCCGGCTACACCTTC
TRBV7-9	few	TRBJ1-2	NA	CASSLRDRYGYTF	TGTGCCAGCAGCTTAAGGGATCGCTATGGCTACACCTTC
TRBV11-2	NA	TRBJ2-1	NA	CASSPAGNEQFF	TGTGCCAGCTCCCCGGCGGGTAATGAGCAGTTCTTC
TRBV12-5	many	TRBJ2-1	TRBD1	CASGSWTGNEQFF	TGTGCTAGTGGTTCCTGGACAGGAAATGAGCAGTTCTTC
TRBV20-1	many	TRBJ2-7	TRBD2	CSARAGGHEQYF	TGCAGTGCTAGGGCGGGGGGTCACGAGCAGTACTTC
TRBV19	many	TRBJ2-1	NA	CATEQRVGGEQFF	TGTGCCACCGAACAGCGGGTGGGCGGTGAGCAGTTCTTC
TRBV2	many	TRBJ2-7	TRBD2	CASTPVGWTSGSHYEQYF	TGTGCCAGCACCCCCGTAGGGTGGACTAGCGGGAGTCACTACGAGCAGTACTTC
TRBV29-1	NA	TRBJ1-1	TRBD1	CSVELSAGTGTEAFF	TGCAGCGTTGAACTGTCTGCGGGGACAGGGACTGAAGCTTTCTTT
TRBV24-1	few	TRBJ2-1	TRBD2	CATRDSGRGNEQFF	TGTGCCACGAGGGATAGCGGGAGGGGGAATGAGCAGTTCTTC
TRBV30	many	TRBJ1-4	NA	CAWTRTDNEKLFF	TGTGCCTGGACCCGGACAGATAATGAAAAACTGTTTTTT
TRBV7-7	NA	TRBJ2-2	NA	CASSLASTARRLFF	TGTGCTAGCAGCTTAGCCTCGACAGCTCGGAGGCTGTTTTTT
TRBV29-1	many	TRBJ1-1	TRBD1	CSVSETGAMAFF	TGCAGCGTTTCAGAGACAGGGGCTATGGCTTTCTTT
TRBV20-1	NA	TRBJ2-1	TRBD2	CSARTSGSYNEQFF	TGCAGTGCACGTACTAGCGGGAGCTACAATGAGCAGTTCTTC
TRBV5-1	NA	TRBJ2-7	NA	CASSMPPGYEQYF	TGCGCCAGCAGCATGCCACCCGGCTACGAGCAGTACTTC
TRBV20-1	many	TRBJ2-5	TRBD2	CSAKTSGPVQETQYF	TGCAGTGCTAAAACTAGCGGGCCCGTTCAAGAGACCCAGTACTTC
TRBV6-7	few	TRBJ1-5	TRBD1	CASSYSSDRGLSQPQHF	TGTGCCAGCAGTTACTCCTCTGACAGGGGATTGAGTCAGCCCCAGCATTTT
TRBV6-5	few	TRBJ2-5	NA	CASKAPRSGSQETQYF	TGTGCCAGCAAAGCCCCGAGATCCGGGAGTCAAGAGACCCAGTACTTC
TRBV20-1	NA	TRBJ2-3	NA	CSARKMTTSTDTQYF	TGCAGTGCTAGAAAGATGACTACTAGCACAGATACGCAGTATTTT
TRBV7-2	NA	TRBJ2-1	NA	CASSLTQNEQFF	TGTGCCAGCAGCTTAACTCAAAATGAGCAGTTCTTC
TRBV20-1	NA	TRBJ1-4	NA	CSALLPGSFNEKLFF	TGCAGTGCCCTGCTTCCCGGCAGCTTTAATGAAAAACTGTTTTTT
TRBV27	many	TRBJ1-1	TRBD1	CASSLNRGEAEAFF	TGTGCCAGCAGTTTAAACAGGGGAGAGGCTGAAGCTTTCTTT
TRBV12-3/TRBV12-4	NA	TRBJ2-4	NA	CASSLALGAKNIQYF	TGTGCCAGCAGTTTAGCGCTGGGAGCCAAAAACATTCAGTACTTC
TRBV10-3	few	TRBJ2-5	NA	CAIKAGTGPETQYF	TGTGCCATCAAGGCGGGCACAGGCCCCGAGACCCAGTACTTC
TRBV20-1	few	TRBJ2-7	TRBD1	CSARDRVSSYEQYF	TGCAGTGCTCGGGACAGGGTTTCGTCCTACGAGCAGTACTTC
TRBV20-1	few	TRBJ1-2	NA	CSARDGRHPSNYGYTF	TGCAGTGCTAGAGATGGGAGGCACCCCTCTAACTATGGCTACACCTTC
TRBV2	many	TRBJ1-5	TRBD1	CAGQDSVSNQPQHF	TGTGCCGGACAGGACAGCGTGTCGAATCAGCCCCAGCATTTT
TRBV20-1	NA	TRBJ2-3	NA	CSGTKGTTDTQYF	TGCAGTGGCACAAAGGGGACCACAGATACGCAGTATTTT
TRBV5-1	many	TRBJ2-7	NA	CASSSPGVYEQYF	TGCGCCAGCAGCTCCCCTGGGGTCTACGAGCAGTACTTC
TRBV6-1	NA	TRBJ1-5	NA	CASIRGSNQPQHF	TGTGCCAGCATTCGGGGCAGCAATCAGCCCCAGCATTTT
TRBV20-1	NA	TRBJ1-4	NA	CSASRGGGEKLFF	TGCAGTGCTAGCCGTGGGGGAGGAGAAAAACTGTTTTTT
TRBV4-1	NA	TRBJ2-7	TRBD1	CATSWTGEGYEQYF	TGCGCCACCAGTTGGACAGGGGAGGGCTACGAGCAGTACTTC
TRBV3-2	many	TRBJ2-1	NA	CASGPGKEVTSYNEQFF	TGTGCCAGCGGCCCAGGGAAAGAGGTTACCTCCTACAATGAGCAGTTCTTC
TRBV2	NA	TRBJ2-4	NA	CASRSGTYENIQYF	TGTGCCAGCAGATCCGGGACATACGAGAACATTCAGTACTTC
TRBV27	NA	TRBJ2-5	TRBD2	CASSLRLAGWPQETQYF	TGTGCCAGCAGTTTAAGATTAGCGGGGTGGCCCCAAGAGACCCAGTACTTC
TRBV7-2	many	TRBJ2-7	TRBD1	CASSTDRGLYEQYF	TGTGCCAGCAGCACGGACAGGGGGCTCTACGAGCAGTACTTC
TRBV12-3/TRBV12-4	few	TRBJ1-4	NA	CASSGRQGVEKLFF	TGTGCCAGCAGTGGCCGCCAGGGCGTTGAAAAACTGTTTTTT